The rows below give T cell receptor beta chains drawn from one sample of a study of a mutant IDH1 vaccine in newly diagnosed glioma. The assay was immunoSEQ multiplex PCR, and TCRdb's table has in-frame clones only and misses some. This sample has over 50,000 clones; approximately 80% occur once, and the top ten carry 13%. Their specific antigens are unknown. The source material was PBMCs, sampled from a glioma patient whose treatment included an IDH1 peptide vaccine. The origin of the receptors is a man aged 18 to 30 with glioma. Both conserved end residues are part of each CDR3. D genes are given only for firm matches. Size tells how often a clone was seen (once, few, many) or the class of an expanded clone, and some rows leave it out.

>TRBV5-1|TRBJ1-1|.|.
CASSLGGGTEAFF
TGCGCCAGCAGCTTGGGCGGTGGCACTGAAGCTTTCTTT
>TRBV6-5|TRBJ1-2|TRBD1|once
CASRGDRDGYTF
TGTGCCAGCAGAGGTGACAGGGATGGCTACACCTTC
>TRBV6-1|TRBJ1-2|TRBD1|.
CASSRGDSGYGYTF
TGTGCCAGCAGTAGAGGGGACAGCGGCTATGGCTACACCTTC
>TRBV7-9|TRBJ1-2|.|.
CASSWRGDTSYGYTF
TGTGCCAGCAGTTGGAGGGGGGATACATCCTATGGCTACACCTTC
>TRBV7-9|TRBJ2-6|TRBD1|.
CASSFTGGISGANVLTF
TGTGCCAGCAGCTTCACAGGGGGCATTTCTGGGGCCAACGTCCTGACTTTC
>TRBV4-1|TRBJ1-2|.|.
CASSPESGRNYGYTF
TGCGCCAGCAGCCCGGAGAGCGGGAGAAACTATGGCTACACCTTC
>TRBV5-4|TRBJ2-1|.|.
CASSSSGIPYNEQFF
TGTGCCAGCAGCTCCTCGGGGATCCCCTACAATGAGCAGTTCTTC
>TRBV4-3|TRBJ1-1|.|.
CASSSPGGQGTEAFF
TGCGCCAGCAGCTCACCCGGGGGGCAAGGGACTGAAGCTTTCTTT
>TRBV5-4|TRBJ1-1|.|few
CASSLAPDGPEAFF
TGTGCCAGCAGCTTGGCCCCCGACGGCCCTGAAGCTTTCTTT
>TRBV4-3|TRBJ2-2|TRBD1|.
CASSRDRGRTGELFF
TGCGCCAGCAGCCGCGACAGGGGGCGCACCGGGGAGCTGTTTTTT
>TRBV5-1|TRBJ2-2|.|.
CASSPGHFTGELFF
TGCGCCAGCAGCCCGGGACACTTCACCGGGGAGCTGTTTTTT
>TRBV2|TRBJ2-1|.|.
CASGDLAYNEQFF
TGTGCCAGCGGGGACCTTGCCTACAATGAGCAGTTCTTC
>TRBV28|TRBJ2-2|TRBD1|.
CASRAGTGYTGELFF
TGTGCCAGCAGAGCCGGGACAGGGTACACCGGGGAGCTGTTTTTT
>TRBV5-1|TRBJ1-3|.|.
CASSLDSSGNTIYF
TGCGCCAGCAGCTTGGACAGCTCTGGAAACACCATATATTTT
>TRBV7-2|TRBJ2-2|.|.
CASSADGRLISRELFF
TGTGCCAGCAGCGCAGACGGTCGCCTCATAAGCCGGGAGCTGTTTTTT
>TRBV5-6|TRBJ2-2|TRBD2|.
CASSVGPLAGHNTGELFF
TGTGCCAGCAGCGTGGGTCCGTTAGCGGGACACAACACCGGGGAGCTGTTTTTT
>TRBV5-4|TRBJ1-2|TRBD1|.
CASSSPGTGMINYGYTF
TGTGCCAGCAGCTCCCCCGGGACAGGGATGATTAACTATGGCTACACCTTC
>TRBV7-2|TRBJ2-7|TRBD2|.
CASSDLAGERYEQYF
TGTGCCAGCAGCGACCTAGCGGGAGAGCGCTACGAGCAGTACTTC
>TRBV29-1|TRBJ2-3|.|.
CSVDPGAVGYTQYF
TGCAGCGTTGATCCGGGGGCTGTGGGGTATACGCAGTATTTT
>TRBV27|TRBJ1-1|.|once
CASSGDSGNTEAFF
TGTGCCAGCAGCGGTGACAGTGGCAACACTGAAGCTTTCTTT
>TRBV2|TRBJ2-7|TRBD2|.
CASSALAGISYEQYF
TGTGCCAGCAGTGCTCTAGCGGGGATCTCGTACGAGCAGTACTTC
>TRBV7-9|TRBJ2-2|.|once
CASGHTGELFF
TGTGCCAGCGGACACACCGGGGAGCTGTTTTTT
>TRBV4-1|TRBJ1-2|.|.
CASSQRGAGGGYTF
TGCGCCAGCAGCCAGAGGGGCGCGGGGGGTGGCTACACCTTC
>TRBV12-5|TRBJ2-3|.|.
CASGRWAAGKDTQYF
TGTGCTAGTGGCCGTTGGGCGGCCGGGAAAGATACGCAGTATTTT
>TRBV30|TRBJ1-6|.|.
CAWTRSGSSYNSPLHF
TGTGCCTGGACCCGAAGCGGGAGCTCCTATAATTCACCCCTCCACTTT
>TRBV4-2|TRBJ2-4|TRBD2|.
CASSRGLAGGFVLAKNIQYF
TGTGCCAGCAGCCGCGGACTAGCGGGGGGATTTGTGTTAGCCAAAAACATTCAGTACTTC
>TRBV15|TRBJ2-7|.|.
CATSHPPDGGSYEQYF
TGTGCCACCAGCCACCCTCCCGACGGGGGTTCCTACGAGCAGTACTTC
>TRBV13|TRBJ2-2|.|.
CASSPRGTFGELFF
TGTGCCAGCAGCCCCCGCGGGACTTTCGGGGAGCTGTTTTTT
>TRBV7-2|TRBJ2-4|.|.
CASSPAPPSAKNIQYF
TGTGCCAGCAGCCCAGCCCCCCCCTCGGCCAAAAACATTCAGTACTTC
>TRBV11-2|TRBJ1-2|.|.
CASSLTLPGANNGYTF
TGTGCCAGCAGCCTAACCCTGCCAGGGGCGAATAATGGCTACACCTTC
>TRBV4-1|TRBJ1-4|.|once
CASKPGRANEKLFF
TGCGCCAGCAAGCCGGGCCGCGCTAATGAAAAACTGTTTTTT
>TRBV30|TRBJ2-3|TRBD2|.
CAWSQDLAGATDTQYF
TGTGCCTGGAGTCAGGACCTAGCGGGAGCAACAGATACGCAGTATTTT
>TRBV5-5|TRBJ1-5|.|.
CASRPFLNQPQHF
TGTGCCAGCAGGCCCTTTTTAAATCAGCCCCAGCATTTT
>TRBV10-3|TRBJ2-1|.|.
CAISETSYNEQFF
TGTGCCATCAGTGAGACTAGTTACAATGAGCAGTTCTTC
>TRBV2|TRBJ1-2|.|.
CASSDGAVVF
TGTGCCAGCAGTGACGGGGCGGTAGTCTTC
>TRBV7-6|TRBJ2-7|TRBD2|.
CASSLAGSGGYEQYF
TGTGCCAGCAGCTTAGCGGGTAGCGGGGGGTACGAGCAGTACTTC
>TRBV18|TRBJ1-1|.|.
CASSIYRVNTEAFF
TGTGCCAGCTCCATATACAGGGTGAACACTGAAGCTTTCTTT
>TRBV19|TRBJ1-1|.|few
CASSIVSSLNTEAFF
TGTGCCAGTAGTATAGTTTCCAGCCTGAACACTGAAGCTTTCTTT
>TRBV2|TRBJ2-3|.|.
CASRRGGLAKATDTQYF
TGTGCCAGCAGGAGGGGGGGGCTAGCGAAGGCCACAGATACGCAGTATTTT
>TRBV9|TRBJ2-1|TRBD2|.
CASSVTSGGFNEQFF
TGTGCCAGCAGCGTGACTAGCGGGGGGTTCAATGAGCAGTTCTTC
>TRBV4-1|TRBJ2-7|.|.
CASSTAGTDYEQYF
TGCGCCAGCAGCACGGCAGGGACCGACTACGAGCAGTACTTC
>TRBV7-2|TRBJ1-5|.|.
CASSLGSGLVNQPQHF
TGTGCCAGCAGCTTAGGCTCGGGACTAGTTAATCAGCCCCAGCATTTT
>TRBV4-3|TRBJ2-1|TRBD2|.
CASSQDLSGLGRGNEQFF
TGCGCCAGCAGCCAAGATCTGAGTGGACTAGGAAGGGGCAATGAGCAGTTCTTC
>TRBV30|TRBJ1-3|.|once
CAWSEGLSGNTIYF
TGTGCCTGGAGTGAAGGGCTCTCTGGAAACACCATATATTTT
>TRBV6-1|TRBJ2-7|.|.
CASSVVWGRDEQYF
TGTGCCAGCAGTGTAGTATGGGGCAGGGACGAGCAGTACTTC